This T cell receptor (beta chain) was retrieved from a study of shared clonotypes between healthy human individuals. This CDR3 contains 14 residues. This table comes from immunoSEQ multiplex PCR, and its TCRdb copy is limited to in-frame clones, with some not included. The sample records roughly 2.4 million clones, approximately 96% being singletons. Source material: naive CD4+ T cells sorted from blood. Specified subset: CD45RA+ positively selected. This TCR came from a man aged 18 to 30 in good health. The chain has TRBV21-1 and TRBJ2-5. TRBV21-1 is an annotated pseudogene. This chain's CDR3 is CASSKNTLQETQYF. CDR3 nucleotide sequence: TGTGCCAGCAGCAAAAACACACTCCAAGAGACCCAGTACTTC.